This TCR beta chain was identified during a study of shared clonotypes between healthy human individuals. Measured with immunoSEQ multiplex PCR; TCRdb has only the in-frame clones, and not every one. This table holds some 2.3 million clones, 85% to 95% found once. Trimming took off 6 bases at V and 4 bases at J, with 13 bases between the two ends. The CDR3 has 14 residues. The germline CDR1 and CDR2 sequences are ENHRY and SYGVKD. Free of recent acute infections or vaccinations, the donors were healthy HIV-negative adults. The receptor was isolated from a man younger than 35 in good health. Some clones in this sample may be carry-over from other donors' samples. Sequenced input: naive CD4+ T cells from PBMCs. Subset noted: CD45RA+ positively selected. The genes are TRBV10-3 and TRBJ2-1; D is uncertain. The CDR3 region is CAISRMSLYNEQFF. The CDR3 DNA is TGTGCCATCAGCCGGATGAGTCTTTACAATGAGCAGTTCTTC.